This section outlines one T cell receptor beta chain sequence together with its context. The antigen is not known. The CDR3 loop spans 17 amino acids. Germline CDR1 SGHNT, CDR2 YENEEA. Trimming removed 3 bases from V and 2 bases from J; junction bases left unmatched: 12. Atypia-free lung next to the tumor was sampled at least 2 cm from its margin. The sample originates from a study of T cells in localized non-small cell lung cancer. Study outcomes and limitations: Since sequencing was restricted to only one region of the tumor, intratumor heterogeneity remains a possibility.

Assay used: immunoSEQ multiplex PCR; TCRdb lists only in-frame clones, some missing. The repertoire consists of fewer than 2,000 clones, with about 35% occurring once and the leading ten covering over 15%. The genes are TRBV11-3 and TRBJ1-2, with 7 bases identical to TRBD1. The TCR originated in a male donor at least 60 years old with stage I squamous cell lung carcinoma. The specimen was normal lung tissue next to the tumor, collected before any cancer treatment. CDR3 nucleotides: TGTGCCAGCAGCTTGCCAACCCCGGGACAGCGAAACTATGGCTACACCTTC. Translated, it gives CASSLPTPGQRNYGYTF.